A selection of T cell receptor beta chains follows, all from one sample in a study of control samples from healthy donors and cancer patients. Using immunoSEQ multiplex PCR, the repertoire was profiled, and TCRdb retains in-frame clones only, with some absent. Among about 79,000 clones, 93% were seen once, and the ten largest hold around 1.3%. Sequencing was done on a sample of PBMCs. Every receptor here comes from a woman between 40 and 50 years old with lung cancer. The CDR3 runs from the conserved cysteine through the conserved F or W. Each record gives: clone size, V gene, J gene, D gene, CDR3 DNA, CDR3 protein. A D gene is named only where the DNA matches it firmly. Where a row states a size, it is once, few, many or the class of an expanded clone; other rows omit it.

abundance: -; v_gene: TRBV11-2; j_gene: TRBJ2-5; d_gene: -; CDR3nt: TGTGCCAGCAGCTTAGGTTCGACAGGACAAGAGACCCAGTACTTC; CDR3aa: CASSLGSTGQETQYF
abundance: -; v_gene: TRBV9; j_gene: TRBJ1-1; d_gene: TRBD1; CDR3nt: TGTGCCAGCAGCGCAGGGGGACGTGTCTTAGGCACTGAAGCTTTCTTT; CDR3aa: CASSAGGRVLGTEAFF
abundance: once; v_gene: TRBV5-4; j_gene: TRBJ1-1; d_gene: -; CDR3nt: TGTGTCAGCAGCTTATTACGGACGGGGTTTTACACTGAAGCTTTCTTT; CDR3aa: CVSSLLRTGFYTEAFF
abundance: -; v_gene: TRBV4-1; j_gene: TRBJ2-6; d_gene: -; CDR3nt: TGCGCCAGCAGCCAAGCAGGGGGGGCCAACGTCCTGACTTTC; CDR3aa: CASSQAGGANVLTF
abundance: -; v_gene: TRBV12-5; j_gene: TRBJ1-1; d_gene: -; CDR3nt: TGTGCTAGTGGTTTGGGACAGTACACTGAAGCTTTCTTT; CDR3aa: CASGLGQYTEAFF
abundance: -; v_gene: TRBV2; j_gene: TRBJ1-1; d_gene: -; CDR3nt: TGTGCCAGCAGTGACAGGGCCAGCATGAACACTGAAGCTTTCTTT; CDR3aa: CASSDRASMNTEAFF
abundance: -; v_gene: TRBV27; j_gene: TRBJ1-1; d_gene: -; CDR3nt: TGTGCCAGCAGTTTCTCGGGTGGGGGAAACACTGAAGCTTTCTTT; CDR3aa: CASSFSGGGNTEAFF
abundance: -; v_gene: TRBV5-1; j_gene: TRBJ2-1; d_gene: TRBD2; CDR3nt: TGCGCCAGCAGCTTGACTAGCGGGGGAACTTACAATGAGCAGTTCTTC; CDR3aa: CASSLTSGGTYNEQFF
abundance: -; v_gene: TRBV28; j_gene: TRBJ2-3; d_gene: TRBD2; CDR3nt: TGTGCCAGCAGTCCCCACTCGCTTAGCGGGCCCCGGGTAGATACGCAGTATTTT; CDR3aa: CASSPHSLSGPRVDTQYF
abundance: -; v_gene: TRBV25-1; j_gene: TRBJ2-7; d_gene: -; CDR3nt: TGTGCCAGCAGTCCGAAAGGTATAACCTACGAGCAGTACTTC; CDR3aa: CASSPKGITYEQYF
abundance: -; v_gene: TRBV11-2; j_gene: TRBJ2-1; d_gene: -; CDR3nt: TGTGCCAGCAGCCCCCTACGGGGTAGCTCCTACAATGAGCAGTTCTTC; CDR3aa: CASSPLRGSSYNEQFF
abundance: once; v_gene: TRBV14; j_gene: TRBJ1-1; d_gene: TRBD1; CDR3nt: TGTGCCAGCAGCCCTGGGGACAGGGGGGGCACTGAAGCTTTCTTT; CDR3aa: CASSPGDRGGTEAFF
abundance: -; v_gene: TRBV5-1; j_gene: TRBJ1-2; d_gene: -; CDR3nt: TGCGCCAGCAGCTTGGATCCGGGAAACTATGGCTACACCTTC; CDR3aa: CASSLDPGNYGYTF
abundance: -; v_gene: TRBV28; j_gene: TRBJ2-7; d_gene: TRBD1; CDR3nt: TGTGCCAGCAAAAGTTGGGGGGGGACAGGGCTTTACGAGCAGTACTTC; CDR3aa: CASKSWGGTGLYEQYF
abundance: -; v_gene: TRBV6-4; j_gene: TRBJ1-2; d_gene: -; CDR3nt: TGTGCCAGCAACTGGATTAAGGGGAACGAGGATGGCTACACCTTC; CDR3aa: CASNWIKGNEDGYTF
abundance: -; v_gene: TRBV28; j_gene: TRBJ1-2; d_gene: -; CDR3nt: TGTGCCAGCGGTAGATCTAACTATGGCTACACCTTC; CDR3aa: CASGRSNYGYTF
abundance: -; v_gene: TRBV29-1; j_gene: TRBJ2-1; d_gene: TRBD2; CDR3nt: TGCAGCGCCCGGATAGGGACTAGCGGTACCTACAATGAGCAGTTCTTC; CDR3aa: CSARIGTSGTYNEQFF
abundance: -; v_gene: TRBV24-1; j_gene: TRBJ2-3; d_gene: -; CDR3nt: TGTGCCACCAGTGTGATGGGAGATACGCAGTATTTT; CDR3aa: CATSVMGDTQYF
abundance: -; v_gene: TRBV7-8; j_gene: TRBJ1-2; d_gene: -; CDR3nt: TGTGCCAGCAGCTCCGGGACCTATGGCTACACCTTC; CDR3aa: CASSSGTYGYTF
abundance: -; v_gene: TRBV9; j_gene: TRBJ2-1; d_gene: TRBD2; CDR3nt: TGTGCCAGCAGCGTTAGCGGGGACTACAATGAGCAGTTCTTC; CDR3aa: CASSVSGDYNEQFF
abundance: -; v_gene: TRBV7-3; j_gene: TRBJ1-2; d_gene: -; CDR3nt: TGTGCCAGCAGCCCATTGGGGCAGGGAGACTACACCTTC; CDR3aa: CASSPLGQGDYTF
abundance: -; v_gene: TRBV28; j_gene: TRBJ1-5; d_gene: -; CDR3nt: TGTGCCAGCAGCTCCGGGACAACTAGTTATCAGCCCCAGCATTTT; CDR3aa: CASSSGTTSYQPQHF
abundance: -; v_gene: TRBV5-4; j_gene: TRBJ1-5; d_gene: TRBD1; CDR3nt: TGTGCCCGCAGCTTGGGGGGGACAGGGGGGAATCAGCCCCAGCATTTT; CDR3aa: CARSLGGTGGNQPQHF
abundance: once; v_gene: TRBV19; j_gene: TRBJ2-1; d_gene: -; CDR3nt: TGTGCCAGTAGTCCCCCGGGAGAGGATTACAATGAGCAGTTCTTC; CDR3aa: CASSPPGEDYNEQFF
abundance: -; v_gene: TRBV6-5; j_gene: TRBJ1-1; d_gene: TRBD1; CDR3nt: TGTGCCAGCAGTTACGGACAGGGAGAGGCTGAAGCTTTCTTT; CDR3aa: CASSYGQGEAEAFF
abundance: -; v_gene: TRBV25-1; j_gene: TRBJ1-1; d_gene: TRBD1; CDR3nt: TGTGCCAGCAGTGAGCCCAGGGGGGACACTGAAGCTTTCTTT; CDR3aa: CASSEPRGDTEAFF
abundance: -; v_gene: TRBV27; j_gene: TRBJ2-1; d_gene: TRBD2; CDR3nt: TGTGCCAGCATGGAAAGGGCGGGGGGGAACTACAATGAGCAGTTCTTC; CDR3aa: CASMERAGGNYNEQFF
abundance: -; v_gene: TRBV5-4; j_gene: TRBJ1-2; d_gene: -; CDR3nt: TGTGCCAGCAGCTTGGCTCCGGGAGGCTGGCGGGATGGCTACACCTTC; CDR3aa: CASSLAPGGWRDGYTF
abundance: -; v_gene: TRBV7-9; j_gene: TRBJ2-7; d_gene: TRBD1; CDR3nt: TGTGCCAGCAGCCCCTTGGGACAGGCAACCTACGAGCAGTACTTC; CDR3aa: CASSPLGQATYEQYF
abundance: -; v_gene: TRBV7-2; j_gene: TRBJ1-5; d_gene: -; CDR3nt: TGTGCCAGCAGGGGGGACAGCAATCAGCCCCAGCATTTT; CDR3aa: CASRGDSNQPQHF
abundance: once; v_gene: TRBV29-1; j_gene: TRBJ2-1; d_gene: TRBD2; CDR3nt: TGCAGCGTTCTCCCTACTAGCGGGTTAAACAATGAGCAGTTCTTC; CDR3aa: CSVLPTSGLNNEQFF
abundance: -; v_gene: TRBV29-1; j_gene: TRBJ1-1; d_gene: -; CDR3nt: TGCAGCGTTGTTGAGGTTACCCCTGAAGCTTTCTTT; CDR3aa: CSVVEVTPEAFF
abundance: once; v_gene: TRBV5-6; j_gene: TRBJ2-1; d_gene: -; CDR3nt: TGTGCCAGCAGTGAGGGCAGCAACTCCTACAATGAGCAGTTCTTC; CDR3aa: CASSEGSNSYNEQFF
abundance: -; v_gene: TRBV5-1; j_gene: TRBJ1-2; d_gene: -; CDR3nt: TGCGCCAGCAGCTGGACATCTGAGGATCAGTATGGCTACACCTTC; CDR3aa: CASSWTSEDQYGYTF
abundance: once; v_gene: TRBV5-6; j_gene: TRBJ2-2; d_gene: -; CDR3nt: TGTGCCAGCAGCCCGGGGACCGGGGAGCTGTTTTTT; CDR3aa: CASSPGTGELFF
abundance: -; v_gene: TRBV11-2; j_gene: TRBJ2-3; d_gene: -; CDR3nt: TGTGCCAGCAGCCACGGTTGGTTAGTACAGGCGAGCACAGATACGCAGTATTTT; CDR3aa: CASSHGWLVQASTDTQYF
abundance: -; v_gene: TRBV4-1; j_gene: TRBJ1-1; d_gene: TRBD1; CDR3nt: TGCGCCAGCAGCCAAGATTGGGCAGGGGGCACTGAAGCTTTCTTT; CDR3aa: CASSQDWAGGTEAFF
abundance: -; v_gene: TRBV28; j_gene: TRBJ2-5; d_gene: -; CDR3nt: TGTGCCAGCAGTTCTACGAGGGCGATGGAGACCCAGTACTTC; CDR3aa: CASSSTRAMETQYF
abundance: once; v_gene: TRBV7-3; j_gene: TRBJ1-2; d_gene: TRBD1; CDR3nt: TGTGCCAGCAGCTCCGGACAGGGGGTTGCCTTC; CDR3aa: CASSSGQGVAF
abundance: -; v_gene: TRBV18; j_gene: TRBJ1-1; d_gene: TRBD1; CDR3nt: TGTGCCAGCTCACAACTACAGGGGGCTTACACTGAAGCTTTCTTT; CDR3aa: CASSQLQGAYTEAFF
abundance: -; v_gene: TRBV4-2; j_gene: TRBJ1-1; d_gene: -; CDR3nt: TGTGCCAGCAGCCAAGATGCGGGAGCTTTCTTT; CDR3aa: CASSQDAGAFF
abundance: -; v_gene: TRBV18; j_gene: TRBJ1-4; d_gene: -; CDR3nt: TGTGCCAGCTCACAAACGCCCGAGGGAGAAAAACTGTTTTTT; CDR3aa: CASSQTPEGEKLFF
abundance: -; v_gene: TRBV5-8; j_gene: TRBJ2-7; d_gene: -; CDR3nt: TGTGCCAGCAGCTATCAGGGTCTCTACGAGCAGTACTTC; CDR3aa: CASSYQGLYEQYF